The 22 T cell receptor beta chains listed next were all sequenced from one sample in a study of T cells in Graves' hyperthyroidism and ophthalmopathy. Amplified TCR beta CDR3 regions came from RNA transcripts. The TCR CDR3 first-round RT-PCR relied on the HTBI primer set. MiXCR, run by TCRdb on the multiplex PCR reads, gives a single entry per CDR3 protein. The sample holds about 520,000 distinct CDR3 sequences; less than 25% are singletons and the top ten take roughly 29%. Sequencing used blood. These receptors all come from a man aged 18 to 29 with Graves' hyperthyroidism.

In its sample, this clonotype was seen many times. The chain joins TRBV6-5 to TRBJ1-3, with 8 positions matching TRBD1. Germline V gene sequence: CDR1 MNHEY, CDR2 SVGAGI. There are 15 residues in the CDR3. With V trimmed by 8 bases and J by 8 bases, 14 bases remained unmatched. The CDR3 DNA is TGTGCCAGCGGACTTCAGGGGGCAAGAGTAGACACCATATATTTT. Amino acids: CASGLQGARVDTIYF.

This chain joins TRBV12-3 or TRBV12-4 and TRBJ2-7; the D gene is possibly TRBD1 (5 bases). The CDR3 length is 14 residues. Between the trimmed V and J ends, which lost 5 bases and 3 bases, there was a span of 14 bases. The CDR3 loop is CASSPRHQGYEQYF. CDR3 coding DNA: TGTGCCAGCAGTCCCAGACACCAGGGCTACGAGCAGTACTTC.

This clonotype was counted once. The chain combines TRBV6-2 or TRBV6-3 with TRBJ1-1, with D possibly TRBD1 on 5 matching bases. Germline CDR1 reads MNHEY; CDR2 reads SVGEGT. The CDR3 length is 14 residues. Between the trimmed V and J ends, which lost 0 bases and 4 bases, there was a span of 9 bases. CDR3: CASSYSSGSTEAFF. The CDR3 DNA reads as TGTGCCAGCAGTTACTCGTCAGGGAGCACTGAAGCTTTCTTT.

The chain recombines TRBV11-2 with TRBJ1-1; D is perhaps TRBD1 (6 bases). Trimming stripped 5 bases from V and 3 bases from J, with 22 bases between. The CDR3 covers 17 residues. Germline loops: CDR1 SGHAT, CDR2 FQNNGV. CDR3 DNA sequence: TGTGCCAGCAGCCCAGCTAGGGGGAGGGCCGGAGACACTGAAGCTTTCTTT. As protein: CASSPARGRAGDTEAFF.

At least ten counts were recorded for this clonotype. The V and J genes are TRBV28 and TRBJ1-2; 10 bases match TRBD1. The CDR3 runs to 13 residues. CDR1 and CDR2 from the germline V gene are MDHEN and SYDVKM. The V gene end was trimmed by 6 bases and the J gene end by 5 bases; junction bases not matched to a gene: 3. CDR3 DNA: TGTGCCAGCAGGGGGGGACAGGGGTATGGCTACACCTTC. It is translated as CASRGGQGYGYTF.

This clonotype was observed many times. This rearrangement joins TRBV6-1 to TRBJ1-1; D is undetermined. Germline-derived CDR1 and CDR2 are MNHNS and SASEGT. CDR3 length equals 13 residues. Trimming took 6 bases from V and 3 from J, leaving 11 bases between them. For the CDR3, the DNA is TGTGCCAGCAGCCTCCAATCCCACACTGAAGCTTTCTTT. Translated, it gives CASSLQSHTEAFF.

The genes are TRBV12-3 or TRBV12-4 and TRBJ2-4, with D unresolved. The CDR3 loop spans 14 amino acids. V was cut by 3 bases and J by 3 bases, with 9 bases left in between. The CDR3, as DNA: TGTGCCAGCAGTTTTTTAGGGAACAAAAACATTCAGTACTTC. This gives the protein CASSFLGNKNIQYF.

This clonotype was counted many times. V usage is TRBV20-1 and J usage is TRBJ1-1; no firm D call. The germline V gene has CDR1 DFQATT and CDR2 SNEGSKA (reference sequence). The ends were cut back, 7 bases at V and 0 bases at J, with 18 bases in the middle. The CDR3 has 15 residues. CDR3 protein: CSVIGGSYMNTEAFF. As DNA, the CDR3 is TGCAGTGTGATAGGCGGAAGCTACATGAACACTGAAGCTTTCTTT.

In the case of this clonotype: A much bigger clone sits one base away, suggesting this may be a read error. The chain carries TRBV19 and TRBJ1-1, with D possibly TRBD1 on 5 matching bases. CDR1 and CDR2 (germline): LNHDA, SQIVND (reference sequence). The CDR3 extends over 14 amino acids. Trimming left V 3 bases short and J 5 bases short, with 13 bases between. The CDR3 DNA reads as TGTGCCAGTAGTATGGGGGGGACCGGAACTGAAGCTTTCTTT. It yields the protein CASSMGGTGTEAFF.

This clonotype has more than one count but fewer than ten. The V gene is TRBV6-1, the J gene TRBJ2-7; 9 bases are shared with TRBD1. The junction had 9 bases not matched to a gene; V was cut back by 6 bases and J by 6 bases. CDR3 length: 14 residues. Germline assignment: CDR1 MNHNS and CDR2 SASEGT. DNA of the CDR3: TGTGCCAGCAGAGGGACAGGGATAGGATTCGAGCAGTACTTC. Encoded protein: CASRGTGIGFEQYF.

This clonotype showed up many times. The chain has TRBV2 and TRBJ2-7; D might be TRBD1 (6 bases). Germline V CDR1 and CDR2: SNHLY, FYNNEI. The CDR3 length is 13 residues. V lost 6 bases and J lost 2, with 11 bases in between. The CDR3 here is CASSKGDAYEQYF. The CDR3 region has the DNA TGTGCCAGCAGCAAGGGGGATGCCTACGAGCAGTACTTC.

There are a few counts of this clonotype. The chain couples TRBV20-1 to TRBJ1-5, with D perhaps TRBD1 (5 bases). CDR1 is DFQATT and CDR2 is SNEGSKA in the germline V gene (reference sequence). The CDR3 contains 15 residues. Trimming cost V 5 bases and J 7 bases, with 21 bases left between them. DNA of the CDR3: TGCAGTGCTGGACTGGCAGGGCAGGTCAACCAGCCCCAGCATTTT. It is translated as CSAGLAGQVNQPQHF.

Concerning this clonotype: Relative to the germline gene, one junction end is altered; a read error may explain this. The rearrangement uses TRBV11-2 and TRBJ2-2; D might be TRBD2 (5 bases). The CDR3 is 12 residues long. Germline loops: CDR1 SGHAT, CDR2 FQNNGV. CDR3 in amino acids: CASSLVGGELSF. CDR3 coding DNA: TGTGCCAGCAGCTTAGTTGGTGGGGAGCTGTCTTTT.

The chain carries TRBV5-1 and TRBJ2-4; 9 nucleotides align to TRBD2. CDR3 length equals 17 residues. Germline CDR1 is SGHRS and CDR2 is YFSETQ. V dropped 2 bases and J dropped 0; count of bases not matched to a gene: 6. CDR3 loop: CASSLVAGEIAKNIQYF. CDR3 nucleotide sequence: TGCGCCAGCAGCTTAGTAGCGGGGGAGATAGCCAAAAACATTCAGTACTTC.

This clonotype was seen at least ten times. The chain employs TRBV28 and TRBJ1-5; D is ambiguous. Per the germline V gene, CDR1 is MDHEN and CDR2 is SYDVKM. Deletions cut 1 base from V and 6 bases from J, with 4 bases between. This CDR3 is 12 amino acids long. CDR3 sequence (DNA): TGTGCCAGCAGTTTATTCCTTCAGCCCCAGCATTTT. Encoded protein: CASSLFLQPQHF.

The table lists this clonotype with many counts. The chain uses TRBV13 and TRBJ1-1; D uncertain. Trimming removed 1 base from V and 6 bases from J, with 6 bases in between. The CDR3 consists of 12 residues. CDR1 is PRHDT and CDR2 is FYEKMQ in the germline V gene (reference sequence). The CDR3 nucleotides are TGTGCCAGCAGCTTAGCGTCGGCTGAAGCTTTCTTT. It is translated as CASSLASAEAFF. Based on the CDR3 plus reference TRBV13 and TRBJ1-1, the full variable domain is AAGVIQSPRHLIKEKRETATLKCYPIPRHDTVYWYQQGPGQDPQFLISFYEKMQSDKGSIPDRFSAQQFSDYHSELNMSSLELGDSALYFCASSLASAEAFFGQGTRLTVV.

V gene TRBV5-1 combines with J gene TRBJ2-7; tentatively, D is TRBD2 (6 bases). V was shortened by 0 bases and J by 2 bases, with 12 bases between the two germline ends. Germline V gives CDR1 SGHRS, CDR2 YFSETQ. The CDR3 loop spans 15 amino acids. For the CDR3, the DNA is TGCGCCAGCAGCTTGGAACCGGGGGTCCCCTACGAGCAGTACTTC. This gives the protein CASSLEPGVPYEQYF.

This clonotype was detected many times. The CDR3 DNA is TGTGCCAGCAGTTTAGGCCTAGCGGGGGGAGGCAAAAACATTCAGTACTTC. Translated, it gives CASSLGLAGGGKNIQYF. The chain is built from TRBV27 and TRBJ2-4; 11 bases match TRBD2. The CDR3 runs 17 residues. V shed 2 bases, J shed 3 bases, and the junction held 6 bases outside the gene matches. CDR1 and CDR2 (germline): MNHEY, SMNVEV (reference sequence).

This clonotype was detected ten times or more. The CDR3 sequence: CASGLGGLNTEAFF. The CDR3, as DNA: TGTGCTAGTGGTTTGGGGGGTTTGAACACTGAAGCTTTCTTT. V usage is TRBV12-5 and J usage is TRBJ1-1; D gene unclear. Germline-derived CDR1 and CDR2 are LGHNT and FRNRAP. V lost 1 base to trimming and J lost 0 bases, with 6 bases between them. This CDR3 is built from 14 residues. Variable domain in full (rest from reference TRBV12-5 and TRBJ1-1): DARVTQTPRHKVTEMGQEVTMRCQPILGHNTVFWYRQTMMQGLELLAYFRNRAPLDDSGMPKDRFSAEMPDATLATLKIQPSEPRDSAVYFCASGLGGLNTEAFFGQGTRLTVV.

There are a few counts of this clonotype. A read error is likely, as this CDR3 ends without the conserved phenylalanine or tryptophan. The gene calls are TRBV12-3 or TRBV12-4 and TRBJ1-1; D is uncertain. The CDR3 has 12 residues. The CDR3 DNA is TGTGCCAGCACCCGGGAGAACGCTGAAGCTTTCGTT. This encodes CASTRENAEAFV.

This clonotype came up many times. One junction end disagrees with the germline gene, perhaps due to a read error. This rearrangement joins TRBV12-3 or TRBV12-4 to TRBJ1-2, with no clear D. The CDR3 covers 14 residues. The CDR3: CASSFTPGFYGYTF. CDR3 DNA: TGTGCCAGTAGTTTTACTCCTGGATTTTATGGCTACACCTTC.

This clonotype was counted a few times. V is TRBV19 and J is TRBJ2-6; a weak D match, TRBD2 (5 bases). The V and J ends lost 4 bases and 2 bases respectively, with 9 bases between them. Germline V CDR1 and CDR2: LNHDA, SQIVND (reference sequence). The length of the CDR3 is 15 residues. The DNA of the CDR3 is TGTGCCAGTAGTACGGGGAAAACTGGGGCCAACGTCCTGACTTTC. It encodes CASSTGKTGANVLTF.